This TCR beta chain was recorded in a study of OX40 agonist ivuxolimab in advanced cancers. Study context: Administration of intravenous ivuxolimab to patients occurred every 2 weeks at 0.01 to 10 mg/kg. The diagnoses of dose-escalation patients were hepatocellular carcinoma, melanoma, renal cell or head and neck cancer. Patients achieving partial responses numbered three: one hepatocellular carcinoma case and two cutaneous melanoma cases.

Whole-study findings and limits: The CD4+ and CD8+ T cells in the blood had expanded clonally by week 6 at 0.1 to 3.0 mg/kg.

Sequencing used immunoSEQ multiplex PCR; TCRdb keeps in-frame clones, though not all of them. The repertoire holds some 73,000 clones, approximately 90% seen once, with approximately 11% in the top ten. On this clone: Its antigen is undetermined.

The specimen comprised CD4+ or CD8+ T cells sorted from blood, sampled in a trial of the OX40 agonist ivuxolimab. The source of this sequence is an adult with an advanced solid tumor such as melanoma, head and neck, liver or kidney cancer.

The CDR3 DNA reads TGTGCCAGCAGCCGTGATAACACCGGGGAGCTGTTTTTT. The encoded protein is CASSRDNTGELFF. This chain connects TRBV7-9 to TRBJ2-2, with no clear D. The CDR3 covers 13 residues. V was cut by 5 bases and J by 2 bases, with 6 bases left in between. Germline V gene sequence: CDR1 SEHNR, CDR2 FQNEAQ (reference sequence).